This T cell receptor (beta chain) was obtained from a study of blood T cell repertoires in COVID-19. The CDR3 extends over 14 amino acids. Looked up from germline, CDR1 is SQVTM and CDR2 is ANQGSEA. V lost 3 bases and J lost 0, with 11 bases in between. Method: immunoSEQ multiplex PCR; TCRdb's copy keeps in-frame clones and lacks some. The table includes a few hundred thousand clones, about 86% detected once. Sequences were obtained from PBMCs or T cells enriched from blood (not recorded which). This chain uses TRBV29-1 with TRBJ1-1, with D unresolved. The TCR sequence derives from a woman aged 40 to 50 with acute COVID-19. DNA for the CDR3: TGCAGCGTTGATGGCCTTCGAATGAACACTGAAGCTTTCTTT. Translation: CSVDGLRMNTEAFF.